The clone carrying this T cell receptor (beta chain) has a handful of counts. The data derive from a study of blood T cell repertoires in COVID-19. Turning to the study itself: The origin of the acute and convalescent COVID-19 samples was the United States, Italy and Spain. T cells, B-cell-depleted T cells, or PBMCs supplied cDNA or gDNA.

The CDR3 sequence is 13 residues long. Germline CDR1 SGDLS, CDR2 YYNGEE. The ends were cut back, 0 bases at V and 6 bases at J, with 10 bases in the middle. In the authors' methods: Amplification of reference gene primers provided the estimated nucleated cell counts. Clones were read by immunoSEQ multiplex PCR, and TCRdb kept only the in-frame ones, dropping some. That table furnishes V, J and clone size, whereas the DNA furnished D and trimming. The repertoire holds 250,000 to 300,000 clones, about four fifths seen once, with around 2.9% in the top ten. The sequenced sample consisted of peripheral blood. The V call is TRBV9, the J call TRBJ2-7; D gene unclear. This TCR was recovered from a woman aged 55-70 years with active or convalescent COVID-19. The CDR3 region is CASSVATGGEQYF. The CDR3 bases are TGTGCCAGCAGCGTAGCTACCGGCGGCGAGCAGTACTTC.